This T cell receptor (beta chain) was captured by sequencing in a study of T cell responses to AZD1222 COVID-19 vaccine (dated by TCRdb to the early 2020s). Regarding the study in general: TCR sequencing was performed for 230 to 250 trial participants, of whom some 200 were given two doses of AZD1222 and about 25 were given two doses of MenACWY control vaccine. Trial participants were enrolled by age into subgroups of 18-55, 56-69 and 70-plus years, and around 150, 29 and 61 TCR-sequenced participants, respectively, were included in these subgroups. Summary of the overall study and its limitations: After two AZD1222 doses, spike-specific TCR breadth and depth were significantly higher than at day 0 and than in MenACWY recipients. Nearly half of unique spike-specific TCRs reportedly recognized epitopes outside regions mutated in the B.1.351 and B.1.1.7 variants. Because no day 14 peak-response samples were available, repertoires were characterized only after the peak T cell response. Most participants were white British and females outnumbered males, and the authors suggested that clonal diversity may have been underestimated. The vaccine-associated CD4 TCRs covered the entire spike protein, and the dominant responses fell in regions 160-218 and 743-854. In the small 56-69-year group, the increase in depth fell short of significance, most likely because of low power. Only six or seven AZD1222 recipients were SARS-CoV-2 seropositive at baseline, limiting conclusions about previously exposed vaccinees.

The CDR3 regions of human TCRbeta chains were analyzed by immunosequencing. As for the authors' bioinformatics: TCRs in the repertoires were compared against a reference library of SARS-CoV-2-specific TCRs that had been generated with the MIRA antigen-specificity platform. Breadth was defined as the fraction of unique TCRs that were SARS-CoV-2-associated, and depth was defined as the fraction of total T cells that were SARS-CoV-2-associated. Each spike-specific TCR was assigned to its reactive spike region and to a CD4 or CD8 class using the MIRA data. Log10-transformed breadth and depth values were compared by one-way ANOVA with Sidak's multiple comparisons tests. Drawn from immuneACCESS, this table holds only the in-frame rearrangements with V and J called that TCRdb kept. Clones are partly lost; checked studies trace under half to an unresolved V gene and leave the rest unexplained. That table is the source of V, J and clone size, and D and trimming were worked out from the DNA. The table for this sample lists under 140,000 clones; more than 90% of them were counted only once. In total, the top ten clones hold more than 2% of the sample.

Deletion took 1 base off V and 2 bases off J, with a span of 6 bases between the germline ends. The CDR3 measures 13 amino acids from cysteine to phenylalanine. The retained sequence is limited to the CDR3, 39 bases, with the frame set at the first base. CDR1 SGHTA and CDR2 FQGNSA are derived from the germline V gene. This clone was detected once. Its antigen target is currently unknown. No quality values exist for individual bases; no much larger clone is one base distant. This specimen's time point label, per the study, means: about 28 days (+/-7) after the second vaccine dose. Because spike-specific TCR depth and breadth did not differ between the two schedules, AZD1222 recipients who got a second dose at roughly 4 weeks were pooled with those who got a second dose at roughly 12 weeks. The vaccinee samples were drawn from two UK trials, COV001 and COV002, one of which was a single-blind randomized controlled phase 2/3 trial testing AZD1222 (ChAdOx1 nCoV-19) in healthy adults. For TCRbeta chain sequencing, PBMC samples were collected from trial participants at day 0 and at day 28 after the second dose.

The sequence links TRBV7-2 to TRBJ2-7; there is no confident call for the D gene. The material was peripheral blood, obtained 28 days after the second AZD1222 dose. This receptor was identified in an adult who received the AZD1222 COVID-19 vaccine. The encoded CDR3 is CASSLVGAYEQYF. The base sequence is TGTGCCAGCAGCTTAGTTGGGGCCTACGAGCAGTACTTC.